These T cell receptor beta chains were read from a single sample in a study of T-cell reconstitution after alpha-beta-depleted transplantation in children. TCRdb processed the PCR reads anew with MiXCR; each CDR3 protein has one entry. In the table there are hundreds of thousands of distinct CDR3 sequences, roughly 13% of which are singletons. The sample in question was PBMCs, mostly from graft donor cells, obtained 360 days after TCRalphabeta/CD19-depleted stem cell transplant. Receptors originate from a male patient aged 5 to 17 who had a stem cell transplant for acute myeloid leukemia, so the T cells may come from the graft donor. Both conserved end residues are part of each CDR3. The D gene is left open where the match is weak. Part of the rows lack a size; the others show once, few, many or a class for expanded clones.

.	TRBV21-1	few	TRBJ1-3	CASSKTRKNTIYF	TGTGCCAGCAGCAAAACACGAAAAAACACCATATATTTT
.	TRBV11-1	.	TRBJ2-1	CASSLGPKGIGQFF	TGTGCCAGCAGCTTGGGCCCAAAAGGTATTGGGCAGTTCTTC
.	TRBV7-6	many	TRBJ2-2	CASSSPFSAGKNTGELFF	TGTGCCAGCAGCTCGCCATTCTCTGCGGGGAAGAACACCGGGGAGCTGTTTTTT
.	TRBV7-9	.	TRBJ2-7	CASSSIGTTPYEQYF	TGTGCCAGCAGCTCAATAGGGACAACCCCCTACGAGCAGTACTTC
TRBD1	TRBV29-1	many	TRBJ2-1	CSVPRDRANEQFF	TGCAGCGTTCCCCGGGACAGGGCGAATGAGCAGTTCTTC
TRBD2	TRBV6-2/TRBV6-3	.	TRBJ2-7	CASSYGGSGLAGPYF	TGTGCCAGCAGTTACGGGGGATCAGGACTAGCGGGACCGTACTTC
.	TRBV25-1	few	TRBJ2-5	CASSEQGRQETQYF	TGTGCCAGCAGTGAACAGGGCCGACAAGAGACCCAGTACTTC
TRBD1	TRBV25-1	many	TRBJ1-2	CASSERDRGGYTF	TGTGCCAGCAGTGAGCGGGACAGGGGCGGCTACACCTTC
.	TRBV28	many	TRBJ2-1	CASSFDSGSRGQFF	TGTGCCAGCAGTTTCGATTCGGGGTCTAGGGGGCAGTTCTTC
.	TRBV29-1	.	TRBJ2-7	CSVVQGSIEQYF	TGCAGCGTTGTTCAGGGGTCGATTGAGCAGTACTTC
.	TRBV20-1	few	TRBJ2-2	CSAWGPNTGELFF	TGCAGTGCCTGGGGTCCTAACACCGGGGAGCTGTTTTTT
.	TRBV12-3/TRBV12-4	.	TRBJ2-5	CASTTGQTQGTQYF	TGTGCCAGCACTACCGGACAGACTCAAGGGACCCAGTACTTC
.	TRBV28	.	TRBJ2-3	CASSYLGERDTQYF	TGTGCCAGCAGTTATCTGGGCGAGCGAGATACGCAGTATTTT
.	TRBV6-1	.	TRBJ2-7	CASRRDGLSYEQYF	TGTGCCAGCAGGAGGGACGGTCTCTCCTACGAGCAGTACTTC
TRBD2	TRBV29-1	many	TRBJ2-5	CSVRTSGRSRPQETQYF	TGCAGCGTCCGGACTAGCGGGAGGTCGCGACCCCAAGAGACCCAGTACTTC
TRBD1	TRBV12-3/TRBV12-4	.	TRBJ1-1	CASSPRGVGDTEAFF	TGTGCCAGCAGTCCCAGGGGGGTAGGGGACACTGAAGCTTTCTTT
.	TRBV20-1	.	TRBJ2-7	CSAPSGLSYEQYF	TGCAGTGCCCCTTCGGGTCTCTCCTACGAGCAGTACTTC
.	TRBV7-2	.	TRBJ1-1	CASSRSWFRASDTEAFF	TGTGCCAGCAGCCGGAGTTGGTTTAGGGCTTCGGACACTGAAGCTTTCTTT
TRBD2	TRBV7-3	.	TRBJ2-1	CASGEGVRNEQFF	TGTGCCAGCGGGGAGGGAGTAAGAAATGAGCAGTTCTTC
TRBD2	TRBV29-1	few	TRBJ2-2	CSVGTSGIIGELFF	TGCAGCGTTGGAACTAGCGGGATTATCGGGGAGCTGTTTTTT
.	TRBV23-1	.	TRBJ1-4	CASSHPGKLMKNCFF	.
TRBD1	TRBV6-2/TRBV6-3	few	TRBJ2-7	CASSRPAGGVQYF	TGTGCCAGCAGCCGTCCGGCAGGGGGTGTGCAGTACTTC
.	TRBV7-6	few	TRBJ2-7	CASSPFVGGGYEQYF	TGTGCCAGCAGCCCTTTTGTGGGGGGCGGGTACGAGCAGTACTTC
TRBD2	TRBV24-1	few	TRBJ2-5	CATSASGRGGETQYF	TGTGCCACCAGTGCAAGCGGGAGAGGTGGCGAGACCCAGTACTTC
TRBD2	TRBV12-3/TRBV12-4	.	TRBJ2-7	CASSLRAGEPYEQYF	TGTGCCAGCAGTTTACGGGCGGGAGAACCCTACGAGCAGTACTTC
.	TRBV28	many	TRBJ1-1	CASSLIPAEAFF	TGTGCCAGCAGTTTAATTCCGGCTGAAGCTTTCTTT
TRBD2	TRBV7-9	many	TRBJ2-1	CASSIALAESREQFF	TGTGCCAGCAGCATTGCGCTAGCGGAGTCCCGGGAGCAGTTCTTC
.	TRBV28	.	TRBJ2-3	CASSLKGADTQYF	TGTGCCAGCAGTTTGAAGGGAGCAGATACGCAGTATTTT
TRBD2	TRBV12-3/TRBV12-4	.	TRBJ2-7	CASTWTSGKYEQYF	TGTGCCAGCACCTGGACTAGCGGGAAGTACGAGCAGTACTTC
.	TRBV3-1	few	TRBJ2-1	CASSHRTDRDNEQFF	TGTGCCAGCAGCCATCGGACTGATCGGGACAATGAGCAGTTCTTC
TRBD2	TRBV28	many	TRBJ2-7	CASSLEASGSLPYEQYF	TGTGCCAGCAGTTTAGAGGCTAGCGGGAGCCTCCCCTACGAGCAGTACTTC
TRBD1	TRBV10-3	.	TRBJ2-7	CAISPGQGGYEQYF	TGTGCCATCAGTCCGGGACAGGGGGGCTACGAGCAGTACTTC
TRBD2	TRBV12-3/TRBV12-4	many	TRBJ2-1	CASTGWGRANNEQFF	TGTGCCAGCACCGGATGGGGGAGGGCCAACAATGAGCAGTTCTTC
.	TRBV7-2	many	TRBJ2-5	CASSRVGETQYF	TGTGCCAGCAGCCGCGTCGGGGAGACCCAGTACTTC
.	TRBV5-1	.	TRBJ2-6	CASRFPSSGANVLTF	TGCGCCAGCCGCTTTCCCAGCTCTGGGGCCAACGTCCTGACTTTC
.	TRBV7-2	.	TRBJ2-1	CASSLVPPYNEQFF	TGTGCCAGTTCACTAGTTCCACCCTACAATGAGCAGTTCTTC